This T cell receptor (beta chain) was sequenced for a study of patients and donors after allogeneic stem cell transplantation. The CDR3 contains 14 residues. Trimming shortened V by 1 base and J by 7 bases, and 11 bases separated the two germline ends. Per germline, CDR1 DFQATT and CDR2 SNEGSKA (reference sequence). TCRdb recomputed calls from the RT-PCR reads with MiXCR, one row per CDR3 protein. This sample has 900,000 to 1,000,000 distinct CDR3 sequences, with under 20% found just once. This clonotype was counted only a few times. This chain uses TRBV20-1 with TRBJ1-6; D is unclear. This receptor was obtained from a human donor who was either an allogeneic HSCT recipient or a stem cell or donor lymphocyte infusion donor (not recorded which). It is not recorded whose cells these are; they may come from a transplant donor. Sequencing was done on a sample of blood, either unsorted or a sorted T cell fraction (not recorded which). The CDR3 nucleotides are TGCAGTGCTAGAGGGGAAGCGGGGAATTCACCCCTCCACTTT. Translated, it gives CSARGEAGNSPLHF.